The 25 T cell receptor beta chains below come from one sample, sequenced in a study of control samples from healthy donors and cancer patients. Sequenced by immunoSEQ multiplex PCR; TCRdb stores in-frame clones only, minus some. The table includes about 70,000 clones, 94% detected once. The sample comprised blood. The receptors originated from a woman aged 25 to 39 in good health.

V gene TRBV15 combines with J gene TRBJ1-1, with D perhaps matching TRBD1 (5 bases). The V gene lost 0 bases and the J gene lost 6 bases, with 23 bases spanning the gap. The CDR3 is 18 amino acids. CDR1 is LNHNV and CDR2 is YYDKDF in the germline V gene (reference sequence). CDR3 nucleotides: TGTGCCACCAGCAGAGATCGGCAGGGCCCCGTTATAGGGTCTGAAGCTTTCTTT. This encodes CATSRDRQGPVIGSEAFF.

CDR3 loop: CASSVDRGNYGYTF. CDR3 DNA: TGTGCCAGCAGCGTGGACAGGGGTAACTATGGCTACACCTTC. The gene calls are TRBV9 and TRBJ1-2; 9 bases are shared with TRBD1. This CDR3 contains 14 residues. Looked up from germline, CDR1 is SGDLS and CDR2 is YYNGEE. The trim removed 2 bases at V and 1 base at J, leaving 0 bases unmatched. Combining the CDR3 with reference TRBV9 and TRBJ1-2 gives the whole variable domain DSGVTQTPKHLITATGQRVTLRCSPRSGDLSVYWYQQSLDQGLQFLIQYYNGEERAKGNILERFSAQQFPDLHSELNLSSLELGDSALYFCASSVDRGNYGYTFGSGTRLTVV.

The chain joins TRBV5-1 to TRBJ2-2; 9 bases are shared with TRBD1. V was pared by 4 bases and J by 0 bases, with 4 bases of the junction left unmatched. The germline gives CDR1 SGHRS, CDR2 YFSETQ. The CDR3 runs 16 residues. CDR3 protein: CASSPWTGANTGELFF. The CDR3 nucleotides are TGCGCCAGCAGCCCCTGGACAGGGGCGAACACCGGGGAGCTGTTTTTT.

V is TRBV30 and J is TRBJ2-7; 9 positions agree with TRBD2. J lost 1 base, V lost 2 bases, and 6 bases had no gene match. This CDR3 is built from 15 residues. Germline V gives CDR1 GTSNPN, CDR2 SVGIG (reference sequence). The CDR3, as DNA: TGTGCCTGGAGTACCAAGCGGGGGGAATCCTACGAGCAGTACGTC. Its protein product is CAWSTKRGESYEQYV.

The V call is TRBV7-3, the J call TRBJ2-1; 8 bases align to TRBD1. Germline-derived CDR1 and CDR2 are SGHTA and FQGTGA. The CDR3 spans 15 residues. V dropped 6 bases and J dropped 0; count of bases not matched to a gene: 4. DNA of the CDR3: TGTGCCAGCAGGCTCGACAGGGGCTCCTACAATGAGCAGTTCTTC. It translates to CASRLDRGSYNEQFF. Drawing the rest from reference TRBV7-3 and TRBJ2-1, the complete variable domain is GAGVSQTPSNKVTEKGKYVELRCDPISGHTALYWYRQSLGQGPEFLIYFQGTGAADDSGLPNDRFFAVRPEGSVSTLKIQRTERGDSAVYLCASRLDRGSYNEQFFGPGTRLTVL.

This clone is a singleton in its sample. The V and J genes are TRBV29-1 and TRBJ2-6; D remains ambiguous. The CDR3 runs 13 residues. Looked up from germline, CDR1 is SQVTM and CDR2 is ANQGSEA. Trimming shortened V by 5 bases and J by 0 bases, and 5 bases separated the two germline ends. The DNA of the CDR3 is TGCAGCGTTCAGGTCTCTGGGGCCAACGTCCTGACTTTC. Protein product: CSVQVSGANVLTF.

The rearrangement uses TRBV7-9 and TRBJ2-5, with D perhaps being TRBD1 or TRBD2 (5 bases each). Germline CDR1 and CDR2: SEHNR and FQNEAQ (reference sequence). V lost 4 bases and J lost 7, with 16 bases in between. This CDR3 comprises 14 residues. The CDR3 sequence: CASSSWTGAGTQYF. CDR3 coding DNA: TGTGCCAGCAGCTCCTGGACCGGGGCCGGGACCCAGTACTTC.

This clone was counted once. The rearrangement uses TRBV28 and TRBJ1-5; a weak D match, TRBD1 (5 bases). Per the germline V gene, CDR1 is MDHEN and CDR2 is SYDVKM. Trimming shortened V by 2 bases and J by 0 bases, and 23 bases separated the two germline ends. CDR3 size: 20 residues. CDR3 in DNA: TGTGCCAGCAGTTTAGCCGCAGCGATTTGGGGGATGAATAGCAATCAGCCCCAGCATTTT. Its translation is CASSLAAAIWGMNSNQPQHF.

V gene TRBV7-5 combines with J gene TRBJ2-1; TRBD2 is taken as the D call from the table, unchecked against the DNA. TRBV7-5 is an annotated pseudogene. The CDR3 is 20 residues long. CDR3 protein: CARSLSGPSGGLRAYNEQFF. For the CDR3, the DNA is TGTGCCAGAAGCTTATCCGGTCCTAGCGGGGGGCTAAGGGCCTACAATGAGCAGTTCTTC.

V usage is TRBV28 and J usage is TRBJ1-2; 7 nucleotides line up with TRBD1. The germline gives CDR1 MDHEN, CDR2 SYDVKM. V was pared by 5 bases and J by 8 bases, with 8 bases of the junction left unmatched. CDR3 length: 13 amino acids. In DNA form, the CDR3 reads TGTGCCAGCAGTACAGGGGTGCAGGGCGGCTACACCTTC. The encoded protein is CASSTGVQGGYTF.

The genes are TRBV7-9 and TRBJ1-1; D is undetermined. CDR3 length: 12 residues. Germline CDR1 reads SEHNR; CDR2 reads FQNEAQ (reference sequence). V lost 5 bases, J lost 7 bases, and 11 bases lay in between. The chain's CDR3 is CASSDGWGEAFF. The CDR3 DNA reads as TGTGCCAGCAGCGACGGTTGGGGTGAAGCTTTCTTT.

Only one count was recorded for this clone. This chain joins TRBV25-1 and TRBJ1-2, with D unresolved. The V end was cut by 1 base, the J end by 5 bases, with 5 bases between. The germline gives CDR1 MGHDK, CDR2 SYGVNS. The CDR3 is 12 amino acids. The CDR3 spells CASSESGYGYTF. The CDR3 DNA sequence: TGTGCCAGCAGTGAATCTGGATATGGCTACACCTTC.

The gene calls are TRBV28 and TRBJ1-5; D unclear. Germline assignment: CDR1 MDHEN and CDR2 SYDVKM. V was pared by 6 bases and J by 0 bases, with 6 bases between. This CDR3 contains 13 residues. The CDR3 region is CASRRYSNQPQHF. The CDR3 DNA sequence: TGTGCCAGCAGAAGATATAGCAATCAGCCCCAGCATTTT.

The CDR3 DNA follows: TGTGCCAGCAGCCAAGGGAGGGGGGGGACTGAAGCTTTCTTT. It encodes CASSQGRGGTEAFF. The V gene is TRBV3-1 (or the pseudogene TRBV3-2), the J gene TRBJ1-1, with D possibly being TRBD1 (6 bases). CDR3 length: 14 amino acids. The germline CDR1 and CDR2 sequences are LGHDT and YNNKEL (reference sequence). The germline V and J ends were trimmed by 1 base and 5 bases, with 11 bases remaining between them.

Only a few counts were recorded for this clone. DNA for the CDR3: TGTGCCAGCAGTTTATTGAACAGGGGGTATGGCTACACCTTC. It is translated as CASSLLNRGYGYTF. The genes are TRBV27 and TRBJ1-2; 8 bases are a match to TRBD1. The junction had 3 bases not matched to a gene; V was cut back by 1 base and J by 5 bases. Germline loops: CDR1 MNHEY, CDR2 SMNVEV (reference sequence). This CDR3 has 14 amino acids.

This sequence joins TRBV5-1 and TRBJ1-1; D not resolved. Germline V lookup: CDR1 SGHRS, CDR2 YFSETQ. CDR3 length equals 13 residues. Trimming removed 2 bases from V and 3 bases from J, with 8 bases in between. CDR3 loop: CASSFGVYTEAFF. CDR3 bases: TGCGCCAGCAGCTTCGGGGTATACACTGAAGCTTTCTTT.

The chain has TRBV6-6 and TRBJ1-5; D is uncertain. This CDR3 region has 15 residues. Germline CDR1 is MNHNY and CDR2 is SVGAGI (reference sequence). The germline V and J ends were trimmed by 0 bases and 2 bases, with 8 bases remaining between them. CDR3 residues: CASSYSMVGNQPQHF. CDR3 DNA: TGTGCCAGCAGTTACTCGATGGTTGGCAATCAGCCCCAGCATTTT.

The J gene is TRBJ1-5, the V gene TRBV19; TRBD1 might be the D (5 bases). This CDR3 is 13 amino acids long. Trimming pared 5 bases from V and 6 bases from J, leaving 11 bases between. The germline CDR1 and CDR2 sequences are LNHDA and SQIVND (reference sequence). The CDR3 spells CASSAQGGQPQHF. CDR3 bases: TGTGCCAGTAGTGCGCAGGGTGGTCAGCCCCAGCATTTT.

The table lists this clone with a count of one. The chain links TRBV7-8 to TRBJ1-4; D may be TRBD1 (5 bases). This CDR3 is built from 15 residues. CDR1 is SGHVS and CDR2 is FQNEAQ in the germline V gene. With 3 bases removed from V and 5 bases from J, the gap between germline ends came to 13 bases. The CDR3 bases are TGTGCCAGCAGCTTTTCCGGGACCGCGAATGAAAAACTGTTTTTT. Translation: CASSFSGTANEKLFF.

The rearrangement joins TRBV28 to TRBJ2-1, with D hard to call. In germline, CDR1 is MDHEN, CDR2 SYDVKM. V shed 1 base and J shed 9 bases, with 16 bases lying between them. The CDR3 contains 15 residues. The DNA of the CDR3 is TGTGCCAGCAGTTTATCCCGGGCCCAGATTATTGAGCAGTTCTTC. Translating it yields CASSLSRAQIIEQFF.

The genes are TRBV5-1 and TRBJ2-1; 9 nucleotides align to TRBD1. Unmatched junction bases numbered 2, after V lost 2 bases and J lost 2 bases. Germline V lookup: CDR1 SGHRS, CDR2 YFSETQ. CDR3 length: 15 residues. The CDR3 nucleotides are TGCGCCAGCAGCTTCGACAGGGGGGCCTACAATGAGCAGTTCTTC. Protein product: CASSFDRGAYNEQFF.

The chain carries TRBV10-3 and TRBJ1-5; weak D call: TRBD1 (5 bases). The CDR3 extends over 19 amino acids. The V end lost 3 bases, the J end lost 5 bases, and 26 bases lay between the germline ends. Germline V gives CDR1 ENHRY, CDR2 SYGVKD. The CDR3 DNA reads as TGTGCCATCAGTGATCCGGATGTAGGACGGGGGGGAAGGTATCAGCCCCAGCATTTT. Its translation: CAISDPDVGRGGRYQPQHF.

This chain joins TRBV6-2 or TRBV6-3 and TRBJ2-4; 9 positions agree with TRBD1. This CDR3 is 13 amino acids long. Germline CDR1 MNHEY, CDR2 SVGEGT. The V gene end was trimmed by 6 bases and the J gene end by 14 bases; junction bases not matched to a gene: 11. CDR3 amino acids: CASSLTGGSYKYF. As DNA, the CDR3 is TGTGCCAGCAGCCTCACAGGGGGCTCGTATAAGTACTTC.

J is TRBJ1-2 and V is TRBV2; D not resolved. The CDR3 sequence is 14 residues long. In germline, CDR1 is SNHLY, CDR2 FYNNEI. The ends were cut back, 1 base at V and 4 bases at J, with 10 bases in the middle. DNA of the CDR3: TGTGCCAGCAGTGAAGGAGGCGCCGGCTATGGCTACACCTTC. This translates into CASSEGGAGYGYTF.

This clone was observed once. Its ends do not fully match the called genes, so a read error is possible. The V call is TRBV7-7, the J call TRBJ2-1, with D possibly being TRBD2 (6 bases). The germline CDR1 and CDR2 sequences are SSHAT and FNYEAQ (reference sequence). The CDR3 totals 16 residues. Written as DNA, the CDR3 is TGTGCTAGCAGCTTAACTGCGGGGCCCTCCTACAATGAGCAGTTCTTC. This gives the protein CASSLTAGPSYNEQFF.